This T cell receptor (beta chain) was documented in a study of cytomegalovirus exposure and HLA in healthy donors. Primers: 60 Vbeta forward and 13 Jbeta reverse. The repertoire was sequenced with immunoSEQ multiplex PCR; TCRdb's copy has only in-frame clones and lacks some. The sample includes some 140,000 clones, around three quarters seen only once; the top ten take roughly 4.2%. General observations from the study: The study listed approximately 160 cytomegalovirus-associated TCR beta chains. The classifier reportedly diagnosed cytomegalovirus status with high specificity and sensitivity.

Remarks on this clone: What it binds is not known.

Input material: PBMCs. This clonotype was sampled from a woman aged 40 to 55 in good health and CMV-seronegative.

In nucleotides, the CDR3 is TGTGCCAGCAGCTTGGAGGCCGGGGGTGTCGACTTTGGAAACACCATATATTTT. This codes for CASSLEAGGVDFGNTIYF. The genes are TRBV5-8 and TRBJ1-3; possible D gene TRBD1, 5 bases. V lost 0 bases, J lost 3 bases, and 19 bases lay in between. The CDR3 is made up of 18 amino acids. CDR1 is SGHTS and CDR2 is YDEGEE in the germline V gene.